A single T cell receptor beta chain is shown here with its context. Its antigen is currently not known. Per-nucleotide qualities are absent, and no much larger clonotype sits a single base away. The protocol used for the library was the immunoSEQ multiplex PCR assay. A mixture of 60 forward primers for TCR Vbeta segments and 13 reverse primers for TCR Jbeta segments was used in the multiplex PCR. A multiplex PCR assay on genomic DNA amplified the CDR3 region of rearranged TCR beta genes. Amplified TCR beta libraries were sequenced as 87-base-pair reads on the Illumina HiSeq System. Under the source paper's analysis protocol: A later analysis tallied 80 million to 95 million unique TCR beta chains across the 666 repertoires, and about 10 million of those chains were shared by two or more donors. Raw reads were error-corrected and collapsed into unique sequences by a nearest-neighbor algorithm in which closely related sequences were merged to remove PCR and sequencing errors. CDR3 sequences were aligned to IMGT reference sequences to assign V, D and J gene segments. Each retained sequence needed at least a six-nucleotide match to both a V gene segment and a J gene segment. A rearrangement was called productive if the CDR3 had no stop codons and remained in frame with V and J, and every other rearrangement was called non-productive. Following IMGT convention, CDR3 was defined as the stretch from the second conserved V-encoded cysteine to the conserved J-encoded phenylalanine. The earlier analysis of 587 of the donors excluded sequences that lacked an unambiguous match to a single V gene segment. An earlier analysis of several hundred of the donors called V segments functional above 56.7% productive rearrangements and segregating when the between-donor standard deviation exceeded 5%. To diagnose cytomegalovirus status from the catalog of TCR beta chain sequences, a statistical classification framework was built. V and J gene assignment, in a later analysis, came from comparing TCR nucleotide sequences with IMGT/GENE-DB human TR gene sequences. In a later analysis, CDR3 sequences and most-parsimonious VDJ recombination scenarios were assigned using the TCRdist pipeline. A later analysis defined each TCR beta chain by its CDR3 amino acid sequence plus V-gene family, and excluded reads lacking a unique V-gene family. To address suspected cross-contamination and a sequencing artifact, a later analysis removed a few hundred highly shared, low-generation-probability nucleotide sequences. In a later analysis, a clonal expansion index was calculated for each public chain from normalized within-repertoire ranks of inferred template counts. A later analysis computed generation probabilities with a VDJ recombination model fitted to out-of-frame rearrangements, and checked the results against IGoR. A later analysis scored TCR-TCR, TCR-HLA and TCR-CMV co-occurrence with hypergeometric tests, applying a repertoire-size bias correction to TCR pairs. False discovery rates were estimated in a later analysis by permuting HLA or CMV assignments 20 times. In a later analysis, co-occurring TCRs were grouped using DBSCAN, with TCRdist sequence similarity added in when clustering inside HLA-allele-positive subsets. Co-occurrence clustering excluded repertoires with fewer than 30,000 or more than 120,000 public chains, plus five with anomalous nucleotide sharing. In TCRdb, the immuneACCESS table is reduced to in-frame sequences with V and J assigned. These tables do not hold every clone; where another copy was compared, an unresolved V gene accounts for under half, and the others remain unexplained. That table supplies the V and J calls and clone size; D and trimming were determined from the DNA. The sample includes under 150,000 clones, with 70% to 80% observed a single time. The ten largest clones take up 2% to 3% of the sample.

The cohort was made up of roughly 670 healthy bone marrow donors. Cohort members were all nominally healthy when sampled, although unrecorded immune exposures were likely present. The donor was CMV seropositive and belonged to the group of more than 250 seropositive cohort members. A peripheral blood sample was collected from each donor, and TCR beta sequencing was performed on peripheral blood mononuclear cells. Genomic DNA was extracted from the blood cell samples with the Qiagen DNeasy Blood Extraction Kit. These data are taken from a study of cytomegalovirus exposure and HLA in healthy donors (TCRdb year 2017). About the investigation overall: In an earlier analysis of several hundred of the donors, about 260 Gb of sequence data and roughly 100 million unique TCR beta sequences from 150 million to 200 million T cells were reported. Roughly 300 gigabases of sequencing data and roughly 80 million unique TCR sequences made up an early release that covered several hundred HLA-typed donors. Of the roughly 390 genotyped donors, 80% to 90% were placed in the genetic ancestry cluster associated with self-reported Caucasian donors. The study aimed to test whether cataloging public T cell receptors could reveal signatures of past pathogen exposure. The study used immunosequencing to profile the T cell repertoires of approximately 630 subjects and linked those repertoires to cytomegalovirus serostatus. Along with the approximately 600-subject first cohort, a separate validation cohort of roughly 110 different subjects was used. To predict cytomegalovirus infection status, the study brought together high-throughput TCR immunosequencing, statistical association of individual TCRs with disease status, and machine learning. To study patterns of TCR occurrence, a later analysis re-analyzed previously published TCR beta repertoires from several hundred donors and added high-resolution HLA genotyping. Rather than drawing on any new phenotypic data, the later analysis identified candidate immune exposures from TCR beta sequences and the way those sequences occurred across donors. An earlier analysis of 587 of the donors used high-throughput TCR beta sequencing to judge whether each TCR beta V gene segment behaved as functional or pseudogenic. Alongside the repertoire data, information on donor age, sex, ethnicity and CMV serostatus was compiled. A later genetic analysis took genome-wide SNP genotypes for about three fifths of the 666 donors and used that subset as a discovery cohort. Every discovery cohort repertoire had been produced on one sequencing platform. HLA typing covered class I and class II loci at four-digit resolution. The number of donors typed differed by locus, with about 629-630 for A, B, C, DRB1 and DQB1, about 500 for DQA1, approximately 580 for DPA1, and around 460 for DPB1. Five DR-DQ haplotypes were treated as single units for association and clustering because of strong linkage in the cohort. On average, about 200,000 unique TCR beta nucleotide sequences were sequenced per donor among 398 genotyped donors of the cohort, with roughly a sixth of those sequences being non-productive. Here is what the overall study found, with its caveats: In a later analysis, HLA-associated TCR beta chains showed more clonal expansion and lower generation probabilities than non-associated chains that were equally common. A later analysis found that most CMV-associated TCR beta chains appeared HLA-restricted, with HLA associations seemingly driven largely by CMV exposure. While some public TCRs were present in many individuals, most TCR sequences turned up only very rarely across donors. The classifier was reported to diagnose cytomegalovirus status with high specificity and sensitivity in both the original and validation cohorts. Broadly in line with IMGT annotations, most TCR beta V segments showed up in productive rearrangements about 87% or about 30% of the time in an earlier analysis of some 590 of the donors. In a later analysis, several top co-occurrence clusters were reported to appear linked to parvovirus B19, influenza, CMV and Epstein-Barr virus. A later analysis associated about 16,000 TCR beta sequences with specific HLA alleles at a false discovery rate of 0.05. It was suggested by the authors that the approach could potentially be generalized to other disease states and immunological phenotypes. In a later genetic analysis, a missense DCLRE1C variant was associated with V-gene and J-gene trimming of TCR beta chains, and the association was replicated in an independent cohort. Because HLA typing was unavailable for some donors at each locus, only the typed subset was used in association tests. A later analysis found that TCR association rates varied across HLA loci, with DRB1 alleles showing the most associated TCRs and HLA-C alleles the fewest. A further reported finding was that TCR beta sequences accurately predicted the HLA-A and HLA-B alleles for most subjects in the first cohort. In this cohort, only TCR beta chains were sequenced, and detectable features were limited by the absence of alpha or paired-chain data. In vitro tests confirmed that a few of the cytomegalovirus-associated TCR beta chains recognize cytomegalovirus antigens. Compared with the approximately 700-donor mean, donors in an Asian-associated ancestry cluster had fewer N-insertions in productive TCRs, according to a later genetic analysis. Fewer than 20 rarely observed V segments, including chromosome 9 orphons, were excluded from the earlier analysis of about 610 of the donors because counts were too low. Immune exposure information for the cohort was limited to CMV serostatus. The sequencing pipeline was judged likely to have produced a cluster of highly shared sequence variants as a technical artifact. When HLA alleles, especially DR and DQ, strongly co-occurred, TCR associations were difficult to assign to individual alleles. Linkage disequilibrium might explain the correlated functional status among segregating V segments, but an unknown experimental factor could not be excluded. Sequencing depth was assumed to be roughly uniform across donors in the presence/absence analyses, though that assumption may not hold. The study listed approximately 150 TCR beta chains as associated with cytomegalovirus.

The sequencing input was PBMCs. This TCR derives from a woman aged 60-75 years in good health and CMV-seropositive.

The nucleotide sequence reads as follows: TGTGCCAGCAGTCAATCGGGACTCCTTCTCAATCAGCCCCAGCATTTT. This sequence encodes CASSQSGLLLNQPQHF. The V and J genes are TRBV2 and TRBJ1-5; tentative D gene TRBD1, with 5 bases matching. The CDR3, cysteine through phenylalanine, is 16 amino acids long. Just CDR3 DNA is preserved here, 48 bases in frame from base 1. The junction shows trimming of 5 bases on V and 3 bases on J, plus 17 bases between the germline ends. CDR1 and CDR2 are read off the germline V gene as SNHLY and FYNNEI.